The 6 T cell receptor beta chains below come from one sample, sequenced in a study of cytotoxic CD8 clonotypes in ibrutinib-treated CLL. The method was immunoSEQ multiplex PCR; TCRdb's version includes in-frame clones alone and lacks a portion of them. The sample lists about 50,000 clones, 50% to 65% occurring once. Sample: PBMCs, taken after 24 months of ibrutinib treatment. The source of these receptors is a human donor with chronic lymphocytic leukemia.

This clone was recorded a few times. The CDR3 DNA follows: TGTGCCAGTAGTATGGGGATGGGGTCACCCCTCCACTTT. Its protein product is CASSMGMGSPLHF. The V call is TRBV19, the J call TRBJ1-6; D gene unclear. The germline V gene encodes CDR1 LNHDA and CDR2 SQIVND (reference sequence). The CDR3 loop spans 13 amino acids. The V and J ends lost 3 bases and 10 bases respectively, with 10 bases between them.

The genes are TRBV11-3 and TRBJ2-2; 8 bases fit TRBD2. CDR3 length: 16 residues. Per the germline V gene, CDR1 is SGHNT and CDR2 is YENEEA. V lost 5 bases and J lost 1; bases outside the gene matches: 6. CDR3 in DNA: TGTGCCAGCAGCCCTCGAGCGGGGGTGAACACCGGGGAGCTGTTTTTT. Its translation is CASSPRAGVNTGELFF.

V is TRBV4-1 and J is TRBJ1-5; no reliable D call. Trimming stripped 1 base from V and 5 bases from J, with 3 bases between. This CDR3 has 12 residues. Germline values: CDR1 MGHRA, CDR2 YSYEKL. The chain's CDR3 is CASSQGDQPQHF. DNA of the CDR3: TGCGCCAGCAGCCAAGGGGATCAGCCCCAGCATTTT.

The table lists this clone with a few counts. The CDR3 loop reads CSVGTGSGRETQYF. CDR3 DNA sequence: TGCAGCGTGGGAACAGGGAGTGGACGGGAGACCCAGTACTTC. The chain has TRBV29-1 and TRBJ2-5, with a possible D match to TRBD1 (6 bases). Trimming removed 6 bases from V and 5 bases from J, with 19 bases in between. Germline V gene lookup returns CDR1 SQVTM and CDR2 ANQGSEA. The CDR3 totals 14 residues.

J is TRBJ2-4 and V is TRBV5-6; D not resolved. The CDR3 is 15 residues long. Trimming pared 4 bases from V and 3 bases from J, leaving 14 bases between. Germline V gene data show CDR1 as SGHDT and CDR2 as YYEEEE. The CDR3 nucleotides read TGTGCCAGCAGCCCCGATGGACGGAGCAAAAACATTCAGTACTTC. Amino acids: CASSPDGRSKNIQYF.

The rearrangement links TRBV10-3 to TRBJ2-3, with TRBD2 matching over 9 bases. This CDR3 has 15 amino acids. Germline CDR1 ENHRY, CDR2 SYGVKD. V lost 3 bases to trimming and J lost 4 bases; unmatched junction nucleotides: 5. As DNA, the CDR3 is TGTGCCATCAGTGATGGCGGGGGGGTCGCAGATACGCAGTATTTT. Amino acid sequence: CAISDGGGVADTQYF.